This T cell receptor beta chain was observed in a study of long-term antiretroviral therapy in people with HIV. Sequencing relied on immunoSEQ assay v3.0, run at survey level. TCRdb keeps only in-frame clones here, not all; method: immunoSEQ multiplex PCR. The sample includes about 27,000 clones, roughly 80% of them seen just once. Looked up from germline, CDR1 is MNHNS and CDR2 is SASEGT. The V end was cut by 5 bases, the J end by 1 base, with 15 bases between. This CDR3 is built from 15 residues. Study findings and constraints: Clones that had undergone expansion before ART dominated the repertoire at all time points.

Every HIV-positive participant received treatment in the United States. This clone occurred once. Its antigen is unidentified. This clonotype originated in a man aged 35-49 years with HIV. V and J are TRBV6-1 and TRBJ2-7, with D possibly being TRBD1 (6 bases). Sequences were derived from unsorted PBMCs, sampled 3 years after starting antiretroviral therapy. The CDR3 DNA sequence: TGTGCCAGCAGTTGGTCGGGACAAGGATCCTACGAGCAGTACTTC. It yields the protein CASSWSGQGSYEQYF.